A selection of T cell receptor beta chains follows, all from one sample in a study of T-cell reconstitution after alpha-beta-depleted transplantation in children. TCRdb ran MiXCR on the PCR reads and lists one entry per CDR3 protein. The data show 450,000 to 700,000 distinct CDR3 sequences, with around 27% seen just once and approximately 33% held by the top ten. Sequencing used PBMCs, obtained before TCRalphabeta/CD19-depleted stem cell transplant. The receptors were sampled from a boy in the first two years of life with Wiskott-Aldrich syndrome, due to receive a stem cell transplant. Each CDR3 is given with its conserved first and last residue. Each record gives: J gene, V gene, CDR3 length, CDR3 protein.

j_gene: TRBJ2-6; v_gene: TRBV5-1; len: 17; CDR3aa: CASSLVSVTSGANVLTF
j_gene: TRBJ2-2; v_gene: TRBV19; len: 16; CDR3aa: CASRDLQGVGTGELIF
j_gene: TRBJ2-1; v_gene: TRBV27; len: 15; CDR3aa: CASSLAGGPLVEQFF
j_gene: TRBJ2-7; v_gene: TRBV6-2/TRBV6-3; len: 14; CDR3aa: CASRNGAGVYEQYF
j_gene: TRBJ1-1; v_gene: TRBV12-3/TRBV12-4; len: 14; CDR3aa: CASSAQGPDTEAFF
j_gene: TRBJ2-1; v_gene: TRBV20-1; len: 15; CDR3aa: CSARVPGGSYNEQFF
j_gene: TRBJ2-2; v_gene: TRBV12-3/TRBV12-4; len: 16; CDR3aa: CASSSGLASNTGELFF
j_gene: TRBJ2-1; v_gene: TRBV10-3; len: 15; CDR3aa: CAISGRVEAYNEQFF
j_gene: TRBJ2-1; v_gene: TRBV15; len: 15; CDR3aa: CATSRSLSSYNEQFF
j_gene: TRBJ2-5; v_gene: TRBV5-1; len: 14; CDR3aa: CASSGTSRKETQYF
j_gene: TRBJ1-4; v_gene: TRBV5-1; len: 14; CDR3aa: CASRRVQTNEKLFF
j_gene: TRBJ2-3; v_gene: TRBV7-2; len: 17; CDR3aa: CASSPRGLAGGTDTQYF
j_gene: TRBJ2-3; v_gene: TRBV18; len: 15; CDR3aa: CASSPVTGVTDTQYF
j_gene: TRBJ2-3; v_gene: TRBV20-1; len: 14; CDR3aa: CSATLRGSLDTQYF
j_gene: TRBJ2-1; v_gene: TRBV5-1; len: 14; CDR3aa: CASSHLAGYNEQFF
j_gene: TRBJ2-2; v_gene: TRBV6-2/TRBV6-3; len: 13; CDR3aa: CASSYSSTGELFF
j_gene: TRBJ2-5; v_gene: TRBV7-2; len: 16; CDR3aa: CASSLLAGGPVETQYF
j_gene: TRBJ2-3; v_gene: TRBV6-6; len: 13; CDR3aa: CASSYRRTDTQYF
j_gene: TRBJ2-2; v_gene: TRBV28; len: 15; CDR3aa: CASSTGTVRTGELFF
j_gene: TRBJ2-3; v_gene: TRBV20-1; len: 13; CDR3aa: CSARSGNTDTQYF
j_gene: TRBJ2-7; v_gene: TRBV27; len: 16; CDR3aa: CASSLFGLAVSYEQYF
j_gene: TRBJ1-5; v_gene: TRBV28; len: 13; CDR3aa: CASTFRRGQPQHF
j_gene: TRBJ2-5; v_gene: TRBV5-1; len: 13; CDR3aa: CASSLAGDETQYF
j_gene: TRBJ2-7; v_gene: TRBV5-1; len: 16; CDR3aa: CASSLILRSSSYEQYF
j_gene: TRBJ2-1; v_gene: TRBV20-1; len: 14; CDR3aa: CSAIELADYNEQFF
j_gene: TRBJ2-1; v_gene: TRBV28; len: 17; CDR3aa: CASSLWGRGRGSNEQFF
j_gene: TRBJ1-2; v_gene: TRBV28; len: 12; CDR3aa: CASNSGNFGYTF
j_gene: TRBJ2-7; v_gene: TRBV7-8; len: 16; CDR3aa: CASSLIPGRSSYEQYF
j_gene: TRBJ2-1; v_gene: TRBV7-2; len: 16; CDR3aa: CASSLDFRDSLNEQFF
j_gene: TRBJ2-4; v_gene: TRBV20-1; len: 14; CDR3aa: CSAKAQGAKNIQYF